Listed below are T cell receptor beta chains from one sample, sequenced in a study of blood T cell repertoires in COVID-19. Profiling relied on immunoSEQ multiplex PCR, and the TCRdb table lists in-frame clones only, not all of them. The repertoire has roughly 120,000 clones, nearly 90% of them found once; the top ten carry 3.8%. The sequencing input was peripheral blood. The receptors come from a woman aged 55-75 years with COVID-19, enrolled during active disease. CDR3s include the opening cysteine and the closing phenylalanine or tryptophan. The D gene is left open where the match is weak. Clone sizes are given selectively: once, few, many, or a class where the clone is expanded.

d_call clone_size j_call v_call cdr3_aa cdr3_nt
NA NA TRBJ1-1 TRBV5-1 CASSLELYTEAFF TGCGCCAGCAGCTTGGAACTCTACACTGAAGCTTTCTTT
TRBD1 NA TRBJ1-2 TRBV19 CASSNRGFFLHGYTF TGTGCCAGTAGTAACAGGGGGTTCTTCCTCCATGGCTACACCTTC
TRBD1 NA TRBJ2-1 TRBV5-1 CASSQTPTGTGDNEQFF TGCGCCAGCAGCCAGACGCCAACCGGGACAGGGGACAATGAGCAGTTCTTC
TRBD1 NA TRBJ1-5 TRBV4-3 CASSQDMAGGNQPQHF TGCGCCAGCAGCCAAGATATGGCAGGGGGGAATCAGCCCCAGCATTTT
NA NA TRBJ2-7 TRBV9 CASSVGLGSYEQYF TGTGCCAGCAGCGTAGGTCTAGGTTCCTACGAGCAGTACTTC
NA NA TRBJ1-1 TRBV5-5 CASSPRALMNTEAFF TGTGCCAGCAGCCCGAGGGCCCTCATGAACACTGAAGCTTTCTTT
NA NA TRBJ1-1 TRBV11-2 CASSINSNLNTEAFF TGTGCCAGCAGCATTAACAGCAACCTGAACACTGAAGCTTTCTTT
NA NA TRBJ2-3 TRBV23-1 CASPHYRWRGTDTQYF TGCGCCAGCCCTCACTACAGGTGGAGAGGCACAGATACGCAGTATTTT
NA NA TRBJ1-1 TRBV7-8 CASSLLQRGPFTEAFF TGTGCCAGCAGCTTGCTACAAAGGGGCCCCTTCACTGAAGCTTTCTTT
TRBD1 NA TRBJ1-4 TRBV6-5 CASSSGGSYEKLFF TGTGCCAGCAGCTCAGGGGGCTCGTATGAAAAACTGTTTTTT
NA NA TRBJ1-2 TRBV6-5 CASRIGEGIYGYTF TGTGCCAGCAGGATAGGGGAAGGGATCTATGGCTACACCTTC
TRBD1 NA TRBJ2-2 TRBV5-4 CASSQGTGNTGELFF TGTGCCAGCAGCCAAGGGACAGGAAACACCGGGGAGCTGTTTTTT
NA NA TRBJ2-3 TRBV7-2 CASSLRRTGREDTDTQYF TGTGCCAGCAGCTTAAGACGGACAGGGAGGGAAGACACAGATACGCAGTATTTT
NA NA TRBJ1-3 TRBV5-6 CASSFGGSSGNTIYF TGTGCCAGCAGCTTTGGGGGGAGCTCTGGAAACACCATATATTTT
NA NA TRBJ1-1 TRBV3-1/TRBV3-2 CASSPQQGNTEAFF TGTGCCAGCAGCCCCCAACAGGGAAACACTGAAGCTTTCTTT
NA NA TRBJ1-4 TRBV7-9 CASSLMQGSPNEKLFF TGTGCCAGCAGCTTAATGCAGGGTAGTCCTAATGAAAAACTGTTTTTT
NA NA TRBJ2-7 TRBV6-5 CASSYGGVRYEQYF TGTGCCAGCAGTTACGGAGGGGTTCGCTACGAGCAGTACTTC
NA NA TRBJ1-1 TRBV6-5 CASRPTARGRTEAFF TGTGCCAGCAGACCAACTGCCAGGGGTCGCACTGAAGCTTTCTTT
NA NA TRBJ1-3 TRBV10-2 CASSVESFGNTIYF TGCGCCAGCAGTGTGGAGAGCTTTGGAAACACCATATATTTT
NA NA TRBJ2-2 TRBV27 CASSLSWQGRAGELFF TGTGCCAGCAGTTTATCTTGGCAGGGAAGGGCCGGGGAGCTGTTTTTT
NA once TRBJ1-5 TRBV21-1 CASSARARQGLYQPQHF TGTGCCAGCAGCGCCCGGGCCCGACAGGGGCTTTATCAGCCCCAGCATTTT
NA NA TRBJ1-2 TRBV19 CASSIAGGGEVGYTF TGTGCCAGTAGTATAGCTGGCGGCGGAGAGGTTGGCTACACCTTC
NA NA TRBJ2-3 TRBV4-3 CASSQVGGSTDTQYF TGCGCCAGCAGCCAAGTGGGGGGAAGCACAGATACGCAGTATTTT
TRBD2 once TRBJ2-5 TRBV7-2 CASSLRGAGALRRETQYF TGTGCCAGCAGCTTAAGAGGAGCGGGGGCCCTCCGTCGAGAGACCCAGTACTTC
TRBD1 NA TRBJ1-3 TRBV19 CASTRDRGSGNTIYF TGTGCCAGTACTAGAGACAGGGGCTCTGGAAACACCATATATTTT
TRBD1 NA TRBJ2-5 TRBV12-3/TRBV12-4 CASSSNRGETQYF TGTGCCAGCAGTTCCAACAGGGGAGAGACCCAGTACTTC
NA NA TRBJ2-2 TRBV7-9 CASRERRKANTGELFF TGTGCCAGCAGGGAGCGACGAAAGGCGAACACCGGGGAGCTGTTTTTT
TRBD1 NA TRBJ1-2 TRBV5-4 CASSLGWAGGLGYTF TGTGCCAGCAGCTTGGGTTGGGCAGGGGGCCTGGGCTACACCTTC
NA NA TRBJ1-3 TRBV19 CASSISDQGNTIYF TGTGCCAGTAGTATAAGCGACCAGGGAAACACCATATATTTT
NA NA TRBJ2-5 TRBV6-5 CASNPGEKETQYF TGTGCCAGCAATCCCGGGGAAAAAGAGACCCAGTACTTC
TRBD1 NA TRBJ1-6 TRBV18 CASSQSTGAANSPLHF TGTGCCAGCTCCCAGTCCACAGGGGCTGCTAATTCACCCCTCCACTTT
TRBD2 NA TRBJ2-1 TRBV6-6 CASTDSGAINEQFF TGTGCCAGCACCGATAGCGGGGCTATCAATGAGCAGTTCTTC
NA once TRBJ1-1 TRBV2 CASSVTPGSEAFF TGTGCCAGCAGTGTAACCCCCGGGTCTGAAGCTTTCTTT
TRBD1 NA TRBJ1-1 TRBV18 CASSLNTGTANTEAFF TGTGCCAGCTCCCTTAATACCGGGACAGCGAACACTGAAGCTTTCTTT
TRBD1 NA TRBJ1-2 TRBV7-2 CASSSQSGQEGHGYTF TGTGCCAGCAGCTCCCAATCAGGACAGGAAGGGCATGGCTACACCTTC
TRBD1 NA TRBJ1-5 TRBV4-3 CASSQEVQGQPQHF TGCGCCAGCAGCCAAGAGGTACAGGGGCAGCCCCAGCATTTT
TRBD2 NA TRBJ2-3 TRBV7-3 CASSLTSGGSGTDTQYF TGTGCCAGCAGCTTAACTAGCGGGGGGTCTGGCACAGATACGCAGTATTTT
NA once TRBJ2-2 TRBV10-3 CAISESGRGNTGELFF TGTGCCATCAGTGAGTCGGGCAGGGGGAACACCGGGGAGCTGTTTTTT
TRBD1 NA TRBJ2-6 TRBV10-3 CAISEGQGLSGANVLTF TGTGCCATCAGTGAGGGACAGGGGCTGTCTGGGGCCAACGTCCTGACTTTC
NA NA TRBJ1-1 TRBV15 CATSREGRNTEAFF TGTGCCACCAGCAGAGAGGGGAGGAACACTGAAGCTTTCTTT
TRBD1 NA TRBJ1-4 TRBV19 CASSIQNPGQGGEKLFF TGTGCCAGTAGTATACAAAACCCGGGACAGGGTGGCGAAAAACTGTTTTTT
TRBD1 NA TRBJ2-7 TRBV2 CASSRTFDGTGAHEQYF TGTGCCAGCAGTCGGACATTCGATGGGACAGGGGCGCACGAGCAGTACTTC
TRBD2 NA TRBJ2-1 TRBV9 CASSVVGGGLNNEQFF TGTGCCAGCAGCGTAGTGGGCGGGGGGCTCAACAATGAGCAGTTCTTC
NA NA TRBJ1-2 TRBV19 CASCRSEDYGYTF TGTGCCAGTTGTCGGTCAGAGGACTATGGCTACACCTTC
NA NA TRBJ1-5 TRBV7-2 CASSLGGHQPQHF TGTGCCAGCAGCTTAGGGGGGCATCAGCCCCAGCATTTT
TRBD1 NA TRBJ1-1 TRBV6-5 CASSYAGTVAFF TGTGCCAGCAGTTATGCCGGGACAGTAGCTTTCTTT
NA NA TRBJ1-1 TRBV4-1 CASSQERRGGSAEAFF TGCGCCAGCAGCCAAGAGAGACGTGGCGGGTCGGCTGAAGCTTTCTTT